The clone carrying this TCR beta chain was counted only a few times. The CDR3 covers 15 residues. Germline loops: CDR1 SGHTA, CDR2 FQGNSA. V was shortened by 5 bases and J by 2 bases, with 15 bases between the two germline ends. Through a sample-barcoded 5' primer and a J-beta primer mix, a second PCR was run for about 6 to 11 cycles. Every cDNA was tagged by a template-switch adaptor with 12 random nucleotides. TCRdb passed the 5' RACE reads through MiXCR, listing each CDR3 protein once. The sample carries roughly 1,500,000 distinct CDR3 sequences, around two fifths recorded once. The data were taken from a study of blood T cells in healthy people across ages. Total RNA extraction produced at least 6 micrograms (per sample) for the study.

The chain has TRBV7-2 and TRBJ1-2; D unclear. The sequenced sample was blood. The origin of this receptor is a woman aged 18-29 years in good health. DNA of the CDR3: TGTGCCAGCAGCGATGGATTTTTAAGGAACTATGGCTACACCTTC. Protein product: CASSDGFLRNYGYTF.